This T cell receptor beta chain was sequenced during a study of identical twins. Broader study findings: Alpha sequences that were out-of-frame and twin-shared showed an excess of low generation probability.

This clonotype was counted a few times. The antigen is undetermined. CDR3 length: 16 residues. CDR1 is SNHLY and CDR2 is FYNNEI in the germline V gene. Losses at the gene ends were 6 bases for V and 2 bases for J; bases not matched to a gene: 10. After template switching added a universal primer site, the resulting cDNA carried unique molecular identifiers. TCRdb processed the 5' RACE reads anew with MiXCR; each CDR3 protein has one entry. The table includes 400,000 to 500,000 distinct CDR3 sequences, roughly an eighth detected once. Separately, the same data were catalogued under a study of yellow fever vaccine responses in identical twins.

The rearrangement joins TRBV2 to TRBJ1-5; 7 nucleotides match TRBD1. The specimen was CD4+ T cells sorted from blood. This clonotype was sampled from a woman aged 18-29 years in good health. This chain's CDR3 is CASSFQRGQGNQPQHF. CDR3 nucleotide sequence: TGTGCCAGCAGCTTCCAGAGGGGGCAAGGCAATCAGCCCCAGCATTTT.